One and the same sample provided the 20 T cell receptor beta chains below, sequenced in a study of cytomegalovirus exposure and HLA in healthy donors. The study ran its PCR with 60 Vbeta and 13 Jbeta primers. Data came from immunoSEQ multiplex PCR; TCRdb stores just in-frame clones and leaves some out. Here the sample spans some 150,000 clones, around 82% being singletons. Sequencing was done on a sample of PBMCs. The receptors come from a man in his fifties in good health and CMV-seronegative.

The chain uses TRBV5-4 and TRBJ2-3; 9 bases fit TRBD1. This CDR3 contains 15 residues. Germline lookup yields CDR1 SGHNT and CDR2 YYREEE (reference sequence). After removal of 3 bases from V and 4 bases from J, the junction contained 6 bases not matched to a gene. CDR3 nucleotide sequence: TGTGCCAGCAGCTATCCGGGACAGGGTGCAGATACGCAGTATTTT. This sequence encodes CASSYPGQGADTQYF.

Written as DNA, the CDR3 is TGTGCCAGCAGTCCGGACTGGGAAGAGACCCAGTACTTC. This codes for CASSPDWEETQYF. The rearrangement uses TRBV2 and TRBJ2-5; D is possibly TRBD2 (5 bases). Germline CDR1 is SNHLY and CDR2 is FYNNEI. This CDR3 contains 13 residues. The germline V and J ends were trimmed by 5 bases and 3 bases, with 10 bases remaining between them. Drawing the rest from reference TRBV2 and TRBJ2-5, the complete variable domain is EPEVTQTPSHQVTQMGQEVILRCVPISNHLYFYWYRQILGQKVEFLVSFYNNEISEKSEIFDDQFSVERPDGSNFTLKIRSTKLEDSAMYFCASSPDWEETQYFGPGTRLLVL.

This clone appeared once. This chain uses TRBV9 with TRBJ1-5; D uncertain. The CDR3 is 15 amino acids. The germline V and J ends were trimmed by 4 bases and 0 bases, with 11 bases remaining between them. CDR1 and CDR2 from the germline V gene are SGDLS and YYNGEE. This CDR3 is CASSLDYSSNQPQHF. The CDR3 DNA sequence: TGTGCCAGCAGCCTAGATTACAGTAGCAATCAGCCCCAGCATTTT.

A single count supports this clone. The chain uses TRBV11-2 and TRBJ2-3, with TRBD2 as a possible D gene (6 bases). This CDR3 is 16 amino acids long. V was cut by 2 bases and J by 2 bases, with 14 bases left in between. Germline CDR1 SGHAT, CDR2 FQNNGV. CDR3 in DNA: TGTGCCAGCAGCTTAATTGCGGGAACCCACACAGATACGCAGTATTTT. Translation gives CASSLIAGTHTDTQYF. The full variable domain, completed using reference TRBV11-2 and TRBJ2-3, is EAGVAQSPRYKIIEKRQSVAFWCNPISGHATLYWYQQILGQGPKLLIQFQNNGVVDDSQLPKDRFSAERLKGVDSTLKIQPAKLEDSAVYLCASSLIAGTHTDTQYFGPGTRLTVL.

CDR3 residues: CASSLAPGFYSGANVLTF. The CDR3 coding sequence is TGCGCCAGCAGCTTGGCCCCAGGGTTCTACTCTGGGGCCAACGTCCTGACTTTC. The chain recombines TRBV5-1 with TRBJ2-6, with D possibly being TRBD1 (5 bases). Germline V CDR1 and CDR2: SGHRS, YFSETQ. The V and J ends lost 0 bases and 0 bases respectively, with 13 bases between them. This CDR3 region has 18 residues.

The genes are TRBV7-2 and TRBJ2-1, with D perhaps TRBD2 (5 bases). Trimming took off 5 bases at V and 10 bases at J, with 18 bases between the two ends. The CDR3 runs to 14 residues. Germline V gives CDR1 SGHTA, CDR2 FQGNSA. CDR3 DNA: TGTGCCAGCAGCGAATCCTCATCACGGGGAGAGCAGTTCTTC. As protein: CASSESSSRGEQFF. Drawing the rest from reference TRBV7-2 and TRBJ2-1, the complete variable domain is GAGVSQSPSNKVTEKGKDVELRCDPISGHTALYWYRQSLGQGLEFLIYFQGNSAPDKSGLPSDRFSAERTGGSVSTLTIQRTQQEDSAVYLCASSESSSRGEQFFGPGTRLTVL.

The chain is built from TRBV28 and TRBJ2-7, with D tentatively TRBD2 (5 bases). The germline V gene encodes CDR1 MDHEN and CDR2 SYDVKM. The CDR3 has 15 amino acids. The V end lost 0 bases, the J end lost 2 bases, and 11 bases lay between the germline ends. CDR3 in DNA: TGTGCCAGCAGTTTATGGGCGGGCGTACCCTACGAGCAGTACTTC. This translates into CASSLWAGVPYEQYF.

This clone was seen a few times. This chain joins TRBV28 and TRBJ1-5, with 8 positions matching TRBD1. The CDR3 covers 15 residues. Germline V CDR1 and CDR2: MDHEN, SYDVKM. Trimming removed 2 bases from V and 5 bases from J; junction bases left unmatched: 5. CDR3: CASSLLTGGYQPQHF. In nucleotides, the CDR3 is TGTGCCAGCAGTTTACTCACAGGGGGTTATCAGCCCCAGCATTTT.

The chain uses TRBV28 and TRBJ2-7, with 11 bases matching TRBD1. Germline V gene lookup returns CDR1 MDHEN and CDR2 SYDVKM. The CDR3 runs to 15 residues. V shed 10 bases and J 6 bases; nucleotides not matched to a gene: 14. The CDR3 loop reads CATSTLGQGASEQYF. The CDR3 DNA sequence: TGTGCCACCTCAACTCTAGGACAGGGGGCGTCCGAGCAGTACTTC. Looking up the rest from reference TRBV28 and TRBJ2-7 gives the full variable domain: DVKVTQSSRYLVKRTGEKVFLECVQDMDHENMFWYRQDPGLGLRLIYFSYDVKMKEKGDIPEGYSVSREKKERFSLILESASTNQTSMYLCATSTLGQGASEQYFGPGTRLTVT.

V gene TRBV7-6 combines with J gene TRBJ2-7, with D maybe TRBD1 (5 bases). This CDR3 has 14 amino acids. Per the germline V gene, CDR1 is SGHVS and CDR2 is FNYEAQ. V was shortened by 5 bases and J by 4 bases, with 15 bases between the two germline ends. The CDR3, as DNA: TGTGCCAGCAGCCACCCAGACAGCATTTACGAGCAGTACTTC. Amino acid sequence: CASSHPDSIYEQYF.

The rearrangement joins TRBV5-1 to TRBJ2-2; the D gene is possibly TRBD2 (6 bases). The CDR3 is made up of 15 amino acids. Between the trimmed V and J ends, which lost 3 bases and 2 bases, there was a span of 11 bases. Germline V CDR1 and CDR2: SGHRS, YFSETQ. The CDR3 nucleotides read TGCGCCAGCAGCTGGAATAGCGGCAACACCGGGGAGCTGTTTTTT. Its protein is CASSWNSGNTGELFF.

The chain joins TRBV6-6 to TRBJ1-2; possible D gene TRBD1, 5 bases. CDR1 is MNHNY, CDR2 SVGAGI, per germline (reference sequence). CDR3 length: 14 amino acids. V was trimmed by 4 bases and J by 8 bases, leaving 17 bases between them. The CDR3 bases are TGTGCCAGCAGTTGGGGATCTCAGGGAGGAGGCTACACCTTC. Protein sequence: CASSWGSQGGGYTF.

The chain links TRBV4-2 to TRBJ2-7; TRBD1 aligns across 7 bases. This CDR3 comprises 17 residues. V was clipped by 0 bases and J by 0 bases; unmatched bases: 8. Germline V gene lookup returns CDR1 LGHNA and CDR2 YNFKEQ. The CDR3 DNA sequence: TGTGCCAGCAGCCAAGAGACAGGGCAAAAGAGCTCCTACGAGCAGTACTTC. Its protein is CASSQETGQKSSYEQYF.

The gene calls are TRBV18 and TRBJ2-7, with a possible D match to TRBD1 (7 bases). The length of the CDR3 is 16 residues. The germline V and J ends were trimmed by 5 bases and 5 bases, with 22 bases remaining between them. The germline gives CDR1 KGHSH, CDR2 LQKENI. CDR3 residues: CASSSQGRRSLDEQYF. The CDR3 DNA follows: TGTGCCAGCTCATCACAGGGGAGGCGTTCTCTGGACGAGCAGTACTTC.

This clone was counted once. The rearrangement joins TRBV5-1 to TRBJ1-5; D might be TRBD1 (5 bases). V lost 0 bases and J lost 5, with 12 bases in between. CDR3 length: 15 amino acids. Germline CDR1 and CDR2: SGHRS and YFSETQ. This CDR3 reads CASSLAGRHDQPQHF. The DNA for the CDR3 is TGCGCCAGCAGCTTGGCAGGGCGCCACGATCAGCCCCAGCATTTT.

This clone was picked up a small number of times. The chain is built from TRBV5-1 and TRBJ1-3; D is uncertain. Germline assignment: CDR1 SGHRS and CDR2 YFSETQ. Trimming took 4 bases from V and 4 from J, leaving 12 bases between them. The CDR3 is 14 amino acids. The DNA of the CDR3 is TGCGCCAGCAGCCGGGGAGTCCTGGGAAACACCATATATTTT. This sequence encodes CASSRGVLGNTIYF.

The chain is built from TRBV2 and TRBJ2-1, with 16 bases identical to TRBD2. Germline values: CDR1 SNHLY, CDR2 FYNNEI. Unmatched junction bases numbered 8, after V lost 6 bases and J lost 6 bases. The CDR3 runs 17 residues. As DNA, the CDR3 is TGTGCCAGCAGGGCCGGGACTAGCGGGGGGGCGGGCAATGAGCAGTTCTTC. Protein: CASRAGTSGGAGNEQFF. The full variable domain, completed using reference TRBV2 and TRBJ2-1, is EPEVTQTPSHQVTQMGQEVILRCVPISNHLYFYWYRQILGQKVEFLVSFYNNEISEKSEIFDDQFSVERPDGSNFTLKIRSTKLEDSAMYFCASRAGTSGGAGNEQFFGPGTRLTVL.

This chain joins TRBV4-2 and TRBJ2-2; 9 nucleotides line up with TRBD2. Germline V CDR1 and CDR2: LGHNA, YNFKEQ. With V trimmed by 0 bases and J by 4 bases, 3 bases remained unmatched. The length of the CDR3 is 16 residues. The CDR3 spells CASSQEAGGPTGELFF. For the CDR3, the DNA is TGTGCCAGCAGCCAAGAAGCGGGGGGACCCACCGGGGAGCTGTTTTTT.

Only one count was recorded for this clone. The chain is built from TRBV19 and TRBJ2-3; 7 bases are shared with TRBD2. The V and J ends lost 8 bases and 1 base, in that order; junction bases with no gene match: 12. The CDR3 extends over 16 amino acids. Germline values: CDR1 LNHDA, CDR2 SQIVND (reference sequence). The CDR3 nucleotides are TGTGCCAGTTCTCCGAAGGGTGCGGGGGGCACAGATACGCAGTATTTT. Translation gives CASSPKGAGGTDTQYF.

V gene TRBV10-3 combines with J gene TRBJ2-4; D ambiguous. The CDR3 has 14 residues. Trimming removed 4 bases at V and 9 bases at J, with 16 bases between. Germline CDR1 reads ENHRY; CDR2 reads SYGVKD. The CDR3 bases are TGTGCCATCAGTGTCGAAGGTTACGGCGGCATTCAGTACTTC. It translates to CAISVEGYGGIQYF.